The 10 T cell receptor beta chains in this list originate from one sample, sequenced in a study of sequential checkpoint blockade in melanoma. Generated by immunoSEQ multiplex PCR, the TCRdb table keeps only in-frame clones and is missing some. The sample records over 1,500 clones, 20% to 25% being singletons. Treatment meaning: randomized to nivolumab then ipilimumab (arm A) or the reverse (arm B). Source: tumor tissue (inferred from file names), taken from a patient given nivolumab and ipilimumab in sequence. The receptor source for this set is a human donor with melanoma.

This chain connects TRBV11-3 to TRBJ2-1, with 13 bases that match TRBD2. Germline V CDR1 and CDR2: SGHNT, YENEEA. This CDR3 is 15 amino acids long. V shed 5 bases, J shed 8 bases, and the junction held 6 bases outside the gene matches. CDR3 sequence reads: CASSRGLAGSDEQFF. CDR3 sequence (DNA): TGTGCCAGCAGCCGGGGACTAGCGGGATCCGATGAGCAGTTCTTC.

CDR3 loop: CASRHMTELNTEAFF. In nucleotides, the CDR3 is TGTGCCAGCAGACATATGACAGAGTTGAACACTGAAGCTTTCTTT. The chain recombines TRBV28 with TRBJ1-1, with D perhaps TRBD1 (5 bases). Germline V gene lookup returns CDR1 MDHEN and CDR2 SYDVKM. This CDR3 is 15 amino acids long. V lost 6 bases and J 0 bases, leaving 14 bases between the germline ends.

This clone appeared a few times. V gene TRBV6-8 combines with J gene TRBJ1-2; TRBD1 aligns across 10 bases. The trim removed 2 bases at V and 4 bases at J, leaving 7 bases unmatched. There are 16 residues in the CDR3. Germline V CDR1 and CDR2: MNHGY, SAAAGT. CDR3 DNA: TGTGCCAGCAGTTACGGACAGGGGGAAAAAATCTATGGCTACACCTTC. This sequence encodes CASSYGQGEKIYGYTF.

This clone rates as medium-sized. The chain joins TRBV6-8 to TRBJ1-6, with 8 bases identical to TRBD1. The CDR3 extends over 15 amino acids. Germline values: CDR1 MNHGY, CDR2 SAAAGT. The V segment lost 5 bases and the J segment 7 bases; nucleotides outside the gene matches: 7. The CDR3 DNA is TGTGCCAGCAGTCCCCCCCGGGACAGGAATTCACCCCTCCACTTT. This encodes CASSPPRDRNSPLHF.

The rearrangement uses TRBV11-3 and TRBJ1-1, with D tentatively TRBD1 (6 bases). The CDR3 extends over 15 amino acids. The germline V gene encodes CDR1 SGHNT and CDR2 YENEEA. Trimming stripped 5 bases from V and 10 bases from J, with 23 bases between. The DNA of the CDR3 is TGTGCCAGCAGCCTCGCATCCGTTCCGGGACAAGGAGCTTTCTTT. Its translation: CASSLASVPGQGAFF. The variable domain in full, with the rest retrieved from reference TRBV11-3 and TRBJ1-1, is EAGVVQSPRYKIIEKKQPVAFWCNPISGHNTLYWYLQNLGQGPELLIRYENEEAVDDSQLPKDRFSAERLKGVDSTLKIQPAELGDSAVYLCASSLASVPGQGAFFGQGTRLTVV.

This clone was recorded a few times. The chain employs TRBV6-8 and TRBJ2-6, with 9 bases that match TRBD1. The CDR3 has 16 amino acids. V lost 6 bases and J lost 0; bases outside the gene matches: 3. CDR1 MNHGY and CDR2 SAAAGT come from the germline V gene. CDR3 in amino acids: CASSQDRGSGANVLTF. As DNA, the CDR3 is TGTGCCAGCAGCCAGGACAGGGGCTCTGGGGCCAACGTCCTGACTTTC.

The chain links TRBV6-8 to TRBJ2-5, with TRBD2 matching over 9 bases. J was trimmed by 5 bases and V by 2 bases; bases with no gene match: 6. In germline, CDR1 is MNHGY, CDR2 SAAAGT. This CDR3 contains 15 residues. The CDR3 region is CASSYISGGRETQYF. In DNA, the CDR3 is TGTGCCAGCAGTTACATAAGCGGGGGGAGGGAGACCCAGTACTTC.

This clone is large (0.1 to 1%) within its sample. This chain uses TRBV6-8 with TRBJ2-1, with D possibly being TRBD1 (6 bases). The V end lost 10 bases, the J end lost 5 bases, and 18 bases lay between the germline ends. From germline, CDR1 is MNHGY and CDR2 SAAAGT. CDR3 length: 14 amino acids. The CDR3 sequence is CAIRGPRTDNEQFF. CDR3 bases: TGTGCCATCAGGGGACCTAGGACCGACAATGAGCAGTTCTTC.

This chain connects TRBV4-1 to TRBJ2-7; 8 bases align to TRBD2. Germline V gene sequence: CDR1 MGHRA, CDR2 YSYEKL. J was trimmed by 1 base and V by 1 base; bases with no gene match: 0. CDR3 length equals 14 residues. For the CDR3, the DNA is TGCGCCAGCAGCCAAGCTAGCGGGTCCTACGAGCAGTACTTC. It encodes CASSQASGSYEQYF.

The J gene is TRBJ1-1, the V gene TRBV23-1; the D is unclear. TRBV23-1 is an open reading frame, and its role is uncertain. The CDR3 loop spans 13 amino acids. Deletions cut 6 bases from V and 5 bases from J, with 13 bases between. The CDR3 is CASSFGRDTEAFF. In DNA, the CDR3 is TGCGCCAGCAGCTTCGGCAGAGATACTGAAGCTTTCTTT.